Listed below are T cell receptor beta chains from one sample, sequenced in a study of blood T cell repertoires in COVID-19. Repertoires were generated with immunoSEQ multiplex PCR, while TCRdb's copy carries only in-frame clones and drops some. The table records about 170,000 clones, around 74% of them present only once. Input material: peripheral blood. Receptor source: a woman older than 75 with acute or convalescent COVID-19. CDR3s include the opening cysteine and the closing phenylalanine or tryptophan. Each record gives: D gene, V gene, J gene, clone size, CDR3 DNA, CDR3 protein. The D gene is left open where the match is weak. Not all rows give a size; the values are once, few, many and, for expanded clones, a class.

TRBD2,TRBV19,TRBJ2-3,NA,TGTGCCAGTAGTATGGGACTAGCGAACACAGATACGCAGTATTTT,CASSMGLANTDTQYF
TRBD2,TRBV4-1,TRBJ2-1,few,TGCGCCAGCAGCCAAGATCCAACGCCGGGAGGAGGGAATGAGCAGTTCTTC,CASSQDPTPGGGNEQFF
TRBD1,TRBV10-3,TRBJ2-3,NA,TGTGCCATCAGCCCGACAGGGCAGACAGATACGCAGTATTTT,CAISPTGQTDTQYF
TRBD1,TRBV18,TRBJ1-6,once,TGTGCCAGCTCACGAACGGGACAGTATAATTCACCCCTCCACTTT,CASSRTGQYNSPLHF
NA,TRBV19,TRBJ1-5,NA,TGTGCCAGTAGTACTCAAGGAGGGAATCAGCCCCAGCATTTT,CASSTQGGNQPQHF
TRBD2,TRBV3-1/TRBV3-2,TRBJ2-1,NA,TGTGCCAGCACGGGACTAGCGGGCCTCTCCTACAATGAGCAGTTCTTC,CASTGLAGLSYNEQFF
NA,TRBV18,TRBJ1-4,NA,TGTGCCAGCTCATTACAGGGAGCTAATGAAAAACTGTTTTTT,CASSLQGANEKLFF
NA,TRBV24-1,TRBJ2-3,NA,TGTGCCACCAGTGATCGACAGATGGATACGCAGTATTTT,CATSDRQMDTQYF
TRBD1,TRBV10-3,TRBJ2-3,NA,TGTGCCACGGCCGTGACAGGGGGCACAGATACGCAGTATTTT,CATAVTGGTDTQYF
NA,TRBV18,TRBJ2-7,NA,TGTGCCAGCTCACCCGCAGGGGGGTGGTCCTACGAGCAGTACTTC,CASSPAGGWSYEQYF
NA,TRBV28,TRBJ2-7,NA,TGTGCCAGCAGCCTCAGGGTACCCTACGAGCAGTACTTC,CASSLRVPYEQYF
NA,TRBV4-3,TRBJ1-1,NA,TGCGCCAGCAGCCCCATAGCCGGAGGTAATACTGAAGCTTTCTTT,CASSPIAGGNTEAFF
NA,TRBV5-1,TRBJ1-6,many,TGCGCCAGCAGCTTGGTGGAGTTCCCAAATAATTCACCCCTCCACTTT,CASSLVEFPNNSPLHF
NA,TRBV27,TRBJ1-5,NA,TGTGCCAGCAGTTATGGGGGCGGCAATCAGCCCCAGCATTTT,CASSYGGGNQPQHF
TRBD2,TRBV2,TRBJ2-3,NA,TGTGCCAGCACCCCGGGACTAGCGGGAGGGCATGATACGCAGTATTTT,CASTPGLAGGHDTQYF